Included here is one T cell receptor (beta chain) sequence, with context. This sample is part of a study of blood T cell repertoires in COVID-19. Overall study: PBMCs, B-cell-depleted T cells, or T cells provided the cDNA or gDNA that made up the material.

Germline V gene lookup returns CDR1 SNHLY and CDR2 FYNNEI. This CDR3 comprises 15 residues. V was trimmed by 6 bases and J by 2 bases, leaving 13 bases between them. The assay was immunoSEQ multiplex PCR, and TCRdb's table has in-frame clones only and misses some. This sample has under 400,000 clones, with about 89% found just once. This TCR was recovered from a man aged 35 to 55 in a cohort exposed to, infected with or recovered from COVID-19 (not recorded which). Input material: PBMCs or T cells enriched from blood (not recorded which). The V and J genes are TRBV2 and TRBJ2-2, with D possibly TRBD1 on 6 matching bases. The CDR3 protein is CASRGQTGNTGELFF. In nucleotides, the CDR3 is TGTGCCAGCAGAGGACAGACGGGTAACACCGGGGAGCTGTTTTTT.